These 4 T cell receptor beta chains were sequenced from one sample in a study of technical replicates of blood from several donors. Clones were sequenced by immunoSEQ multiplex PCR, and TCRdb holds only the in-frame ones, with some missing. Counted here are around 58,000 clones, approximately 86% occurring once; the ten biggest clones make up less than 6.5%. The source material was PBMCs. The receptors were gathered from a human donor in good health. Some clones in this sample may be carry-over from other donors' samples.

The rearrangement joins TRBV5-6 to TRBJ1-5; a possible D gene is TRBD1 (6 bases). The V gene's germline CDR1 is SGHDT and CDR2 YYEEEE. The CDR3 is made up of 15 amino acids. V shed 2 bases and J shed 0 bases, with 9 bases lying between them. The CDR3 DNA reads TGTGCCAGCAGCTTTGGACAGAATAGCAATCAGCCCCAGCATTTT. Its translation is CASSFGQNSNQPQHF.

The chain uses TRBV7-2 and TRBJ2-2, with a possible D match to TRBD2 (6 bases). Germline CDR1 is SGHTA and CDR2 is FQGNSA. V was clipped by 5 bases and J by 5 bases, with 9 bases between them. This CDR3 has 13 amino acids. As DNA, the CDR3 is TGTGCCAGCAGCCCCGGGGGTACCGGGGAGCTGTTTTTT. Its protein is CASSPGGTGELFF.

The CDR3 bases are TGCAGCGTGGGACAGGGAATCCGCTATGGCTACACCTTC. Protein sequence: CSVGQGIRYGYTF. The rearrangement uses TRBV29-1 and TRBJ1-2; 9 nucleotides line up with TRBD1. Germline V CDR1 and CDR2: SQVTM, ANQGSEA. The CDR3 is 13 residues long. The V segment lost 6 bases and the J segment 4 bases; nucleotides outside the gene matches: 6.

This chain connects TRBV11-1 to TRBJ1-1; 10 nucleotides match TRBD1. Germline values: CDR1 SGHAT, CDR2 FQDESV (reference sequence). The CDR3 totals 12 residues. The J segment lost 10 bases and the V segment lost 4 bases, leaving 3 bases of the junction unmatched. Here the CDR3 DNA reads TGTGCCAGCAGCTCGGGACAGGGGCGAGCTTTCTTT. Encoded protein: CASSSGQGRAFF. Variable domain in full (rest from reference TRBV11-1 and TRBJ1-1): EAEVAQSPRYKITEKSQAVAFWCDPISGHATLYWYRQILGQGPELLVQFQDESVVDDSQLPKDRFSAERLKGVDSTLKIQPAELGDSAMYLCASSSGQGRAFFGQGTRLTVV.